This record covers a single TCR beta chain. No antigen is known for it. No base-level quality is on record; no much larger clone is a single base apart. The sample is drawn from a study of shared clonotypes between healthy human individuals (dated by TCRdb to the early 2020s). Background for the entire study: The cohort included a few men and two women between 18 and 49 years of age. For each donor, three plates each were used for CD4 naive and CD4 memory, two plates were used for CD8 naive, and one plate was used for CD8 memory. To estimate repertoire size and how much clonotypes are shared between individuals, the study performed deep sequencing of blood TCR repertoires from a few healthy adults. Between about 0.8 and 9 billion PBMCs per donor were obtained by leukapheresis. To increase sequencing depth and limit assay-specific biases, TCR repertoire library preparation and sequencing were carried out by different laboratories using diverse techniques. The study at large found these results: Higher generation probabilities were observed for clonotypes shared by all four sorted-subset donors than for non-shared clonotypes. Only blood was sampled, and tissue TCR repertoires likely differ from those in blood. Rarefaction of sorted-subset datasets indicated incomplete sequencing despite the large sequencing depth. When a handful of donors were compared, the shared fraction of clonotypes was about 5% for naive CD4, around 3.6% for naive CD8, roughly 2.5% for memory CD4, and around 0.4% for memory CD8. Because the study included a small number of donors, the genetic and exposure-history diversity represented was limited. Naive subsets generally had larger estimated clonotype richness than memory subsets did. Pairwise subsampling indicated that sequencing depth was expected to affect the degree of clonotype sharing among donors.

From the cysteine through the phenylalanine, the CDR3 covers 15 amino acids. Just the 45-base CDR3 DNA is kept, in frame starting at base 1. In the germline V gene (reference sequence), CDR1 corresponds to MNHEY and CDR2 to SMNVEV. At the junction V is shortened by 3 bases and J by 4 bases, with 13 bases in between. For the CD8 naive samples, CD45RO-negative cells were positively selected for CCR7, yielding a CD45RA+CCR7+ population from which TemRA cells were excluded. Healthy HIV-negative adults with no recently reported acute infections or vaccinations were included as donors. Every donor was a Caucasian adult residing in Nashville, Tennessee, USA. Blood was obtained by leukapheresis, after which PBMCs were separated by Ficoll-Histopaque density gradient centrifugation and cryopreserved in liquid nitrogen vapor phase. Analytical flow cytometry was used to check the purity and quantity of every magnetically sorted T cell population. Genomic DNA was isolated from every sorted fraction and measured by UV absorbance on a Nanodrop 2000c.

Using the deep immunoSEQ assay, multiplex PCR amplified TCR CDR3 regions from genomic DNA. Extracted genomic DNA from each cell subset was spread evenly across all wells of several immunoSEQ 96-well plates, with each plate serving as a replicate. For sorted subsets, each replicate PCR was loaded with 200 ng genomic DNA, equivalent to about 33,000 T cell genomes. Purified libraries were quantified with a Qubit 3.0 fluorometer, sized on a Bioanalyzer 2100, and re-quantified with the KAPA Library Quantification kit. Every immunoSEQ 96-well plate was sequenced on a separate single-read 150-cycle Illumina NextSeq 550 flow cell. Concerning the study's data processing: Because only junctional sequences without quality scores were contained in the immunoSEQ output, filtering matching that applied to full-length reads could not be performed. To assign V/J genes and CDR3, sequences were annotated using PyIR, a Python wrapper for IgBLAST v1.9, with IMGT germline references. Reads were removed for weak V/J assignments (E-value above 1e-6), missing CDR3, stop codons, out-of-frame junctions, or ambiguous translated residues. V3J clonotypes were defined by identical inferred V gene, J gene, and CDR3 amino acid sequence. To compute the percentage overlap between repertoires, the number of shared unique clonotypes was divided by the size of the smaller repertoire. Richness of each repertoire was evaluated using RTK rarefaction, the Chao1 estimator, and Recon v2.1 estimates of unobserved clonotypes. For all TCRbeta clonotypes obtained by the gDNA method from a few donors, generation probabilities were computed with OLGA. This immuneACCESS table, as held by TCRdb, lists in-frame sequences with V and J called but not all clones. Of the missing ones, under half trace to an unresolved V gene in checked studies; the others have no known cause. From that table come the V and J calls and clone size; the DNA was used to work out D and trimming. Here the sample has about 2.1 million clones; 85% to 95% occur a single time. Of the sample, around 1.7% is held by the ten largest clones.

The chain employs TRBV27 and TRBJ2-1; the D gene cannot be resolved reliably. Sequencing was performed on naive CD8+ T cells from PBMCs. The cell subset or site label here, explained by the study, means: CD45RA+CCR7+. This TCR was sampled from a man aged 18 to 29 in good health. Some clones in this sample may be carry-over from other donors' samples. The nucleotide sequence is TGTGCCAGCAGTTTTGGGCTAGGACCATACAATGAGCAGTTCTTC. Its amino acids are CASSFGLGPYNEQFF.